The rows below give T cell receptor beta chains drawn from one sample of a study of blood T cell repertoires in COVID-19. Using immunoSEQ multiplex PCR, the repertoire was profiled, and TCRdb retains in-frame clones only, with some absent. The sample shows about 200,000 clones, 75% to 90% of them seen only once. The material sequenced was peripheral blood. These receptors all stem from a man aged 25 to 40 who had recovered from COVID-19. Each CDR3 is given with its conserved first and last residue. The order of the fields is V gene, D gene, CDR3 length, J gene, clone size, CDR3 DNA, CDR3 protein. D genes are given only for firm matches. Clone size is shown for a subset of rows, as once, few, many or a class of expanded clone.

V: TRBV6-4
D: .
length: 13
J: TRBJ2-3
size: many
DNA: TGTGCCAGCAGTGACTCAGTACTGGATACGCAGTATTTT
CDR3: CASSDSVLDTQYF

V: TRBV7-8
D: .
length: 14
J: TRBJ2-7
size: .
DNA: TGTGCCAGCAGCTTAGAGGAGGGCCCCTACGAGCAGTACTTC
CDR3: CASSLEEGPYEQYF

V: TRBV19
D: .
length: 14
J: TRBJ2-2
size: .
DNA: TGTGCCAGCTTAGGGGAAATGGACACCGGGGAGCTGTTTTTT
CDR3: CASLGEMDTGELFF

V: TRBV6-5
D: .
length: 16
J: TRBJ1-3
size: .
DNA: TGTGCCAGCAGTTACACCGGGACTGAGGAAGGAAACACCATATATTTT
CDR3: CASSYTGTEEGNTIYF

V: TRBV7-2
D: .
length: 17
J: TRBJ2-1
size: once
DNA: TGTGCCAGCAGCCCCGTCGAGGTGTGGCAGGGTAACAATGAGCAGTTCTTC
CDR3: CASSPVEVWQGNNEQFF

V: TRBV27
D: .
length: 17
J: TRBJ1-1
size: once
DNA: TGTGCCAGCAGTTCCCATCTTCTTTTCGGGTCACCCACTGAAGCTTTCTTT
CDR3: CASSSHLLFGSPTEAFF

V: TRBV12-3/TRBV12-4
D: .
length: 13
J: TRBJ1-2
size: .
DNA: TGTGCCAGCAGTTTAGGGGGGGGTCAAGGCTACACCTTC
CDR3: CASSLGGGQGYTF

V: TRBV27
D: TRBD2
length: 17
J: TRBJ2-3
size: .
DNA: TGTGCCAGCAGTTCGGGACTAGCGGGGGGGTTGACAGATACGCAGTATTTT
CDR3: CASSSGLAGGLTDTQYF

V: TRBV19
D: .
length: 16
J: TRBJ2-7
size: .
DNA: TGTGCCAACGCAACCCGACAGGTTTGGGAAACCTACGAGCAGTACTTC
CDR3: CANATRQVWETYEQYF

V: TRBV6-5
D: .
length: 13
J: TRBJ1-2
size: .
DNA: TGTGCCAGCAGTTATGGAGGAAACTATGGCTACACCTTC
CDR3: CASSYGGNYGYTF

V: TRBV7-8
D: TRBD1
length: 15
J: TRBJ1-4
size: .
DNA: TGTGCCAGCAGTTTGGACAGGGGGCGCAATGAAAAACTGTTTTTT
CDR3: CASSLDRGRNEKLFF

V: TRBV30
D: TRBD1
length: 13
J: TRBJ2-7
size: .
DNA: TGTGCCTGGATGGACAGGGGAACTAACGAGCAGTACTTC
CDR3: CAWMDRGTNEQYF

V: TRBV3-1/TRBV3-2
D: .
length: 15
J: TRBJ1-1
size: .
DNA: TGTGCCAGCAGGGACATGGGTGCTGGGAACACTGAAGCTTTCTTT
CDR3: CASRDMGAGNTEAFF

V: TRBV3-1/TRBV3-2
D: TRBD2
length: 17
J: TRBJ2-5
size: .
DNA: TGTGCCAGCAGACCCGAACAGGAGCGGGGTTTCCAAGAGACCCAGTACTTC
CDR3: CASRPEQERGFQETQYF

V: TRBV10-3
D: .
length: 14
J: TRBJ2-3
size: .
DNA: TGTGCCATCAGTGCGGGGTCCCTCACAGATACGCAGTATTTT
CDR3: CAISAGSLTDTQYF

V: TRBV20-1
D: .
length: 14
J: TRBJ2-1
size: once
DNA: TGCAGTGCTAGTAGGGGCAGTTCCTACAATGAGCAGTTCTTC
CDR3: CSASRGSSYNEQFF

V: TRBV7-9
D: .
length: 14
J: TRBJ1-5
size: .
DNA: TGTGCCAGCAGCTTAGTGTCAGCTCCGGGACCCCAGCATTTT
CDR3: CASSLVSAPGPQHF

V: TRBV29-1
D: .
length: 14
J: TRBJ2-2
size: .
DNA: TGCAGCGTTGATAAAGCTGGGAACACCGGGGAGCTGTTTTTT
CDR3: CSVDKAGNTGELFF

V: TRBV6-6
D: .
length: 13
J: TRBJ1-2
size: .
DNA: TGTGCCAGCGATTCCGGGGTTAACTATGGCTACACCTTC
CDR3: CASDSGVNYGYTF

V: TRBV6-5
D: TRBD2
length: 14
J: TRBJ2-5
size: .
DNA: TGTGCCAGCAGGACTAGCGGGAAGCAAGAGACCCAGTACTTC
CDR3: CASRTSGKQETQYF

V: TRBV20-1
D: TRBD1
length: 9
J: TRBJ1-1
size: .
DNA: TGCAGTCAGGGGGATGAAGCTTTCTTT
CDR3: CSQGDEAFF

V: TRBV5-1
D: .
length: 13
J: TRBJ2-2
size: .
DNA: TGCGCCAGCATTGAGGGGGAGACCGGGGAGCTGTTTTTT
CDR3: CASIEGETGELFF